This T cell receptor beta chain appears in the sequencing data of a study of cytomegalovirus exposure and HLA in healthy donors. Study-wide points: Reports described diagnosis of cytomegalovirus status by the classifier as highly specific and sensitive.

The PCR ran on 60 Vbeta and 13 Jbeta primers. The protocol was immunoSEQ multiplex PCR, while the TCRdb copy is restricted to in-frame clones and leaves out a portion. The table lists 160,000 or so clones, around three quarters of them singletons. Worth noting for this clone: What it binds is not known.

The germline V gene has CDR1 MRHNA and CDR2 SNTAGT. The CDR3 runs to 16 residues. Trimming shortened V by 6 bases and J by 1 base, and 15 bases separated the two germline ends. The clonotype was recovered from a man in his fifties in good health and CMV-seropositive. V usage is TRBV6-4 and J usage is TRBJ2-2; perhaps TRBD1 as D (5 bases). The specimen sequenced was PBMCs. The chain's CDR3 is CASSAQPGRNTGELFF. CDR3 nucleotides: TGTGCCAGCAGCGCTCAGCCAGGGCGGAACACCGGGGAGCTGTTTTTT.